This T cell receptor beta chain was documented in a study of blood T cells in healthy people across ages. Germline V gives CDR1 MNHEY, CDR2 SMNVEV (reference sequence). The CDR3 totals 14 residues. With 9 bases clipped from V and 7 bases from J, the junction kept 14 bases outside the gene matches. Then a second PCR, running about 7 to 11 cycles, was carried out with a sample-barcoded 5' primer and a J-beta primer mix. A single record per CDR3 protein comes from TCRdb applying MiXCR to the 5' RACE reads. The table shows about 1.6 million distinct CDR3 sequences, with about 31% occurring only once. The chain is built from TRBV27 and TRBJ2-5, with 7 positions matching TRBD2. The sequence derives from a woman aged 25-40 years in good health. Sample: blood. The CDR3, as DNA: TGTGCCAGAAGTCCCGGCTTGGGGAGGGGGACCCAGTACTTC. This sequence encodes CARSPGLGRGTQYF.